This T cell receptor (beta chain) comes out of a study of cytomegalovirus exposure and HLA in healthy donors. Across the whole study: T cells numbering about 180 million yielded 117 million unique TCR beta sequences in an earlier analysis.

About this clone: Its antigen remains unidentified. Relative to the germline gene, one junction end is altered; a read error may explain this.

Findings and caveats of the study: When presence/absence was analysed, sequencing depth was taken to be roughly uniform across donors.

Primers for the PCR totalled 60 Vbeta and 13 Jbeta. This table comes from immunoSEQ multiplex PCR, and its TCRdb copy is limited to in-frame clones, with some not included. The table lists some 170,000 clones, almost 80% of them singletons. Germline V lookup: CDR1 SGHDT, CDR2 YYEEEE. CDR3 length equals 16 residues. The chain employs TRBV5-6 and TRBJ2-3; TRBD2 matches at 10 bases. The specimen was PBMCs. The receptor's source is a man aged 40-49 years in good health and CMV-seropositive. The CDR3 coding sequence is TGTGCCAGCAGCTTGCGTAGGCTAGCGGGAGCCGATACACAGTATTTT. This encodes CASSLRRLAGADTQYF.